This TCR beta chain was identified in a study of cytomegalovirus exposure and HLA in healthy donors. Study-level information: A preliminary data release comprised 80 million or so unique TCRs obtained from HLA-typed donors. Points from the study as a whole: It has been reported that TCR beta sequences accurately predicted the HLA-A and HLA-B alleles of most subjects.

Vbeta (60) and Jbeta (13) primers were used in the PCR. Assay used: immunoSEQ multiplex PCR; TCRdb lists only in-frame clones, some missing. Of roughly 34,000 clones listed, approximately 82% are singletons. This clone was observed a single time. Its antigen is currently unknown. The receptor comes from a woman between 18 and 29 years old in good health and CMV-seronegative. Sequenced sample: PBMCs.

CDR3 coding DNA: TGTGCCAGCTCACCGGGACAGGGGACGGGGTATGGCTACACCTTC. As protein: CASSPGQGTGYGYTF. This chain joins TRBV18 and TRBJ1-2; 10 bases line up with TRBD1. The CDR3 totals 15 residues. The V gene end was trimmed by 3 bases and the J gene end by 5 bases; junction bases not matched to a gene: 6. CDR1 is KGHSH and CDR2 is LQKENI in the germline V gene.